What follows are 29 T cell receptor beta chains derived from one specimen sequenced in a study of CD8 T cells in ankylosing spondylitis. Study-level findings and limits: A motif of fewer than ten highly homologous TCR beta variants was seen as apparently characteristic of ankylosing spondylitis blood.

TCRdb used MiXCR to reprocess the 5' RACE reads, holding one entry per CDR3 protein. The table has 750,000 to 850,000 distinct CDR3 sequences, 12% seen once. Their antigens remain unidentified. The source material was blood, either unsorted or a sorted T cell fraction (not recorded which). The receptors derive from a male donor with ankylosing spondylitis.

This clonotype was observed a single time. This sequence joins TRBV12-3 or TRBV12-4 and TRBJ1-6; D not resolved. CDR3 length: 14 amino acids. V lost 3 bases and J lost 6, with 9 bases in between. The CDR3 sequence: CASSFSIINSPLHF. In DNA, the CDR3 is TGTGCCAGCAGTTTTTCCATTATTAATTCACCCCTCCACTTT.

This chain links TRBV5-1 with TRBJ2-7; D remains unclear. The CDR3 loop spans 14 amino acids. V lost 3 bases, J lost 1 base, and 11 bases lay in between. Germline V gene lookup returns CDR1 SGHRS and CDR2 YFSETQ. The CDR3 loop reads CASSWTTESYEQYF. As DNA, the CDR3 is TGCGCCAGCAGCTGGACGACTGAATCCTACGAGCAGTACTTC.

The chain carries TRBV28 and TRBJ2-3; tentatively, D is TRBD1 or TRBD2 (6 bases each). Trimming pared 10 bases from V and 1 base from J, leaving 24 bases between. The germline V gene has CDR1 MDHEN and CDR2 SYDVKM. The CDR3 is made up of 17 amino acids. The CDR3 is CATQAQGGGYRTDTQYF. In DNA form, the CDR3 reads TGTGCCACCCAGGCACAGGGTGGAGGGTACCGCACAGATACGCAGTATTTT.

The chain links TRBV29-1 to TRBJ1-4; 9 nucleotides line up with TRBD1. CDR3 length: 13 residues. Trimming at V came to 7 bases and at J to 7 bases, leaving 7 bases not matched to a gene. The V gene's germline CDR1 is SQVTM and CDR2 ANQGSEA. The CDR3 DNA follows: TGCAGCGCAAAGGCGGGACAGGGTGAAAAACTGTTTTTT. It specifies CSAKAGQGEKLFF.

This clonotype showed up many times. The chain joins TRBV4-1 to TRBJ2-2; 9 bases map to TRBD1. The length of the CDR3 is 18 residues. V dropped 0 bases and J dropped 2; count of bases not matched to a gene: 7. Germline-derived CDR1 and CDR2 are MGHRA and YSYEKL. CDR3 amino acids: CASSQDQWGQGNTGELFF. As DNA, the CDR3 is TGCGCCAGCAGCCAAGATCAGTGGGGACAGGGAAACACCGGGGAGCTGTTTTTT.

J is TRBJ2-3 and V is TRBV5-1; no clear D. Germline V gene lookup returns CDR1 SGHRS and CDR2 YFSETQ. The CDR3 sequence is 13 residues long. The V end lost 0 bases, the J end lost 5 bases, and 7 bases lay between the germline ends. CDR3 region: CASSLGWGDTQYF. CDR3 nucleotides: TGCGCCAGCAGCTTGGGTTGGGGAGATACGCAGTATTTT.

The rearrangement uses TRBV4-3 and TRBJ1-5; D is unclear. This CDR3 spans 13 amino acids. CDR1 is LGHNA, CDR2 YSLEER, per germline. The V gene lost 4 bases and the J gene lost 3 bases, with 7 bases spanning the gap. CDR3: CASSPQINQPQHF. CDR3 DNA: TGCGCCAGCAGCCCCCAGATCAATCAGCCCCAGCATTTT.

This clonotype was recorded once. At one end the junction does not follow the germline gene, possibly because of a read error. CDR3 sequence (DNA): TGTGCCAGCTCACCGTCGGCGGGACCATACAATGAGCGGTTCTTC. This sequence encodes CASSPSAGPYNERFF. The chain has TRBV18 and TRBJ2-1, with D perhaps matching TRBD2 (6 bases). CDR1 KGHSH and CDR2 LQKENI come from the germline V gene. The CDR3 covers 15 residues.

Only a few counts were recorded for this clonotype. The J gene is TRBJ2-7, the V gene TRBV20-1; D remains unclear. CDR3 length: 10 amino acids. Germline lookup yields CDR1 DFQATT and CDR2 SNEGSKA (reference sequence). This chain's CDR3 is CSPWSSEQYF. The CDR3 nucleotides read TGCAGCCCTTGGAGCAGCGAGCAGTACTTC.

The gene calls are TRBV15 and TRBJ1-2; D is unresolved. This CDR3 comprises 15 residues. Germline CDR1 and CDR2: LNHNV and YYDKDF (reference sequence). The V gene lost 0 bases and the J gene lost 0 bases, with 8 bases spanning the gap. CDR3 nucleotide sequence: TGTGCCACCAGCAGAGAACTTACACCTAACTATGGCTACACCTTC. Encoded protein: CATSRELTPNYGYTF.

This clonotype was seen a handful of times. This sequence joins TRBV30 and TRBJ1-1; D may be TRBD1 (5 bases). Trimming removed 3 bases from V and 1 base from J, with 12 bases in between. The CDR3 is made up of 14 amino acids. Per the germline V gene, CDR1 is GTSNPN and CDR2 is SVGIG (reference sequence). In DNA form, the CDR3 reads TGTGCCTGGAGGGATCAGGGTTCGAACACTGAAGCTTTCTTT. Translating it yields CAWRDQGSNTEAFF.

This clonotype was observed a handful of times. This rearrangement joins TRBV29-1 to TRBJ2-1, with D uncertain. The V gene's germline CDR1 is SQVTM and CDR2 ANQGSEA. The CDR3 is made up of 15 amino acids. V was cut by 1 base and J by 0 bases, with 10 bases left in between. CDR3 region: CSVEVGLRSYNEQFF. CDR3 nucleotide sequence: TGCAGCGTTGAAGTCGGGTTACGCTCCTACAATGAGCAGTTCTTC.

This clonotype has at least ten counts. Sequence at one end of the junction differs from germline and may be a read error. This chain connects TRBV6-1 to TRBJ2-5; 9 nucleotides match TRBD1. Germline CDR1 is MNHNS and CDR2 is SASEGT. This CDR3 is built from 14 residues. The CDR3 sequence: CASREDRGKETQYF. The CDR3, as DNA: TGTGCCAGCAGGGAAGACAGGGGGAAAGAGACCCAGTACTTC.

The rearrangement joins TRBV5-1 to TRBJ1-5; TRBD1 might be the D (5 bases). This CDR3 contains 14 residues. Trimming removed 0 bases from V and 7 bases from J, with 11 bases in between. The germline CDR1 and CDR2 sequences are SGHRS and YFSETQ. CDR3 region: CASSLGGEAQPQHF. CDR3 DNA: TGCGCCAGCAGCTTGGGAGGGGAGGCCCAGCCCCAGCATTTT.

The V gene is TRBV15, the J gene TRBJ2-5; the match to TRBD1 covers 8 bases. Germline V CDR1 and CDR2: LNHNV, YYDKDF (reference sequence). This CDR3 region has 17 residues. With V trimmed by 1 base and J by 0 bases, 7 bases remained unmatched. The chain's CDR3 is CATSRGNRGDYQETQYF. CDR3 DNA: TGTGCCACCAGCAGAGGGAACAGGGGGGACTACCAAGAGACCCAGTACTTC.

Details on this clonotype: A read error may explain this, as a much larger clone is one base away. The rearrangement links TRBV12-3 or TRBV12-4 to TRBJ2-1; D assignment may be TRBD1 or TRBD2 (5 bases each). CDR3 length equals 13 residues. The CDR3 region is CTSSLGTHNEQFF. Here the CDR3 DNA reads TGTACCAGCAGTCTCGGGACCCACAATGAGCAGTTCTTC.

The sample holds a few counts of this clonotype. The chain couples TRBV5-1 to TRBJ2-5, with TRBD1 identical over 7 bases. CDR3 size: 15 residues. V shed 0 bases, J shed 5 bases, and the junction held 7 bases outside the gene matches. Per the germline V gene, CDR1 is SGHRS and CDR2 is YFSETQ. This CDR3 is CASSLGQGTWETQYF. The CDR3 coding sequence is TGCGCCAGCAGCTTGGGACAGGGTACGTGGGAGACCCAGTACTTC.

This clonotype was observed many times. For the CDR3, the DNA is TGTGCCAGCAGTCCACGTACCGGGACTAGCGGGACTGAGACCCAGTACTTC. Residues: CASSPRTGTSGTETQYF. This chain joins TRBV12-3 or TRBV12-4 and TRBJ2-5; TRBD2 matches 13 bases. The length of the CDR3 is 17 residues. The V gene end was trimmed by 5 bases and the J gene end by 5 bases; junction bases not matched to a gene: 11.

This clonotype was detected many times. The chain joins TRBV20-1 to TRBJ2-7; TRBD2 matches at 8 bases. Losses at the gene ends were 1 base for V and 2 bases for J; bases not matched to a gene: 16. From germline, CDR1 is DFQATT and CDR2 SNEGSKA (reference sequence). This CDR3 is built from 18 residues. The CDR3 bases are TGCAGTGCTAGAGGGACGGGGGGGGAGATTCCCTACGCCTACGAGCAGTACTTC. Its protein product is CSARGTGGEIPYAYEQYF.

This clonotype occurred a few times. The chain has TRBV28 and TRBJ1-5; 8 bases fit TRBD1. The CDR3 loop spans 15 amino acids. Germline loops: CDR1 MDHEN, CDR2 SYDVKM. Trimming removed 5 bases from V and 2 bases from J; junction bases left unmatched: 5. The CDR3 reads CASSMQGAGNQPQHF. The CDR3 DNA follows: TGTGCCAGCAGTATGCAGGGGGCGGGCAATCAGCCCCAGCATTTT.

The V gene is TRBV20-1, the J gene TRBJ2-7; the match to TRBD1 covers 7 bases. CDR3 size: 13 residues. V lost 8 bases, J lost 0 bases, and 7 bases stayed unmatched. CDR1 and CDR2 from the germline V gene are DFQATT and SNEGSKA (reference sequence). CDR3 amino acids: CSTGASPSYEQYF. The CDR3 DNA follows: TGCAGTACAGGGGCTAGTCCCTCCTACGAGCAGTACTTC.

This chain joins TRBV20-1 and TRBJ1-5; D uncertain. Trimming cost V 4 bases and J 8 bases, with 12 bases left between them. Germline V gene data show CDR1 as DFQATT and CDR2 as SNEGSKA (reference sequence). The CDR3 contains 12 residues. This CDR3 reads CSANWDWEPQHF. The CDR3 DNA reads TGCAGTGCTAACTGGGATTGGGAGCCCCAGCATTTT.

This chain connects TRBV29-1 to TRBJ1-1; D might be TRBD1 (6 bases). The CDR3 is 14 amino acids. V was cut by 6 bases and J by 6 bases, with 20 bases left in between. The germline V gene has CDR1 SQVTM and CDR2 ANQGSEA. CDR3 loop: CSVQRNLRGAEAFF. DNA of the CDR3: TGCAGCGTCCAGCGAAACCTCAGGGGCGCTGAAGCTTTCTTT. Looking up the rest from reference TRBV29-1 and TRBJ1-1 gives the full variable domain: SAVISQKPSRDICQRGTSLTIQCQVDSQVTMMFWYRQQPGQSLTLIATANQGSEATYESGFVIDKFPISRPNLTFSTLTVSNMSPEDSSIYLCSVQRNLRGAEAFFGQGTRLTVV.

This clonotype was observed a handful of times. The J gene is TRBJ2-5, the V gene TRBV12-3 or TRBV12-4; a possible D gene is TRBD2 (6 bases). CDR3 length: 11 amino acids. V lost 5 bases and J lost 9, with 10 bases in between. The CDR3 DNA reads TGTGCCAGCAGTCAGACTAGTTCCCAGTACTTC. Translated, it gives CASSQTSSQYF.

The chain links TRBV7-2 to TRBJ1-5; TRBD1 matches 7 bases. This CDR3 has 16 residues. Germline V gene lookup returns CDR1 SGHTA and CDR2 FQGNSA. V was pared by 5 bases and J by 3 bases, with 10 bases of the junction left unmatched. In nucleotides, the CDR3 is TGTGCCAGCAGCGGTTCCGGGACAGTGCTCAATCAGCCCCAGCATTTT. Translation gives CASSGSGTVLNQPQHF.

The chain links TRBV15 to TRBJ1-2; D remains ambiguous. CDR3 length: 15 amino acids. Germline CDR1 reads LNHNV; CDR2 reads YYDKDF (reference sequence). The V and J ends lost 1 base and 4 bases respectively, with 13 bases between them. CDR3 residues: CATSRVSGSTYGYTF. CDR3 coding DNA: TGTGCCACCAGCAGAGTTTCCGGGTCGACCTATGGCTACACCTTC.

This clonotype was detected ten times or more. V gene TRBV20-1 combines with J gene TRBJ2-5; possibly TRBD1 for D (5 bases). From germline, CDR1 is DFQATT and CDR2 SNEGSKA (reference sequence). This CDR3 spans 12 amino acids. With 4 bases removed from V and 2 bases from J, the gap between germline ends came to 8 bases. CDR3 protein: CSATQGQETQYF. DNA of the CDR3: TGCAGTGCTACGCAGGGACAAGAGACCCAGTACTTC.

Turning to this clonotype: At one end, the junction sequence differs from germline, possibly due to a read error. This chain joins TRBV5-6 and TRBJ2-4, with 7 bases fitting TRBD1. Germline V gene lookup returns CDR1 SGHDT and CDR2 YYEEEE. This CDR3 spans 17 amino acids. CDR3 sequence (DNA): TGTGCCAGGAGCTCCATAGGGACAGTACTAGCCAAAAACATTCAGTACTTC. It codes for CARSSIGTVLAKNIQYF.

This clonotype was detected only a few times. V is TRBV7-2 and J is TRBJ1-1; D gene unclear. CDR1 is SGHTA and CDR2 is FQGNSA in the germline V gene. The CDR3 extends over 14 amino acids. Trimming stripped 3 bases from V and 0 bases from J, with 8 bases between. The CDR3 DNA is TGTGCCAGCAGCTTCCCACGCATGAACACTGAAGCTTTCTTT. Translating gives CASSFPRMNTEAFF.